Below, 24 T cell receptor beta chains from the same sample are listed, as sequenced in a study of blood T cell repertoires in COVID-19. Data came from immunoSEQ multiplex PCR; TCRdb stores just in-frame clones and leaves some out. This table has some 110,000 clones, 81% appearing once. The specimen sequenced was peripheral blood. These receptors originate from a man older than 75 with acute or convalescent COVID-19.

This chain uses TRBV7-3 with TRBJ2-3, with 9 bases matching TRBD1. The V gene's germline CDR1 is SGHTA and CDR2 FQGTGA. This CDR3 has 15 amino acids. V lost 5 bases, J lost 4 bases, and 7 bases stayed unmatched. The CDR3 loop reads CASSEGQGGADTQYF. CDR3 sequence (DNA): TGTGCCAGCAGCGAGGGACAGGGCGGCGCAGATACGCAGTATTTT.

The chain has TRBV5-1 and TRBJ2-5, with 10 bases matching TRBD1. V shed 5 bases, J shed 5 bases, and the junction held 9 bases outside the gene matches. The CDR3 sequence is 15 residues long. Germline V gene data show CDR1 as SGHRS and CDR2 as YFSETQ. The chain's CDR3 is CASSSRDRGGETQYF. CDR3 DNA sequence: TGCGCCAGCAGTTCCCGGGACAGGGGAGGGGAGACCCAGTACTTC. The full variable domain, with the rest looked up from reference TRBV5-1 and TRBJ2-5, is KAGVTQTPRYLIKTRGQQVTLSCSPISGHRSVSWYQQTPGQGLQFLFEYFSETQRNKGNFPGRFSGRQFSNSRSEMNVSTLELGDSALYLCASSSRDRGGETQYFGPGTRLLVL.

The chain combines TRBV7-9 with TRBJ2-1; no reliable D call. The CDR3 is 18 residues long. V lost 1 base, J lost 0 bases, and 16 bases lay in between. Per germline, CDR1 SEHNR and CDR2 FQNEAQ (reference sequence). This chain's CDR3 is CASSLGWATVSSYNEQFF. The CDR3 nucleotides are TGTGCCAGCAGCTTAGGATGGGCTACCGTGAGCTCCTACAATGAGCAGTTCTTC.

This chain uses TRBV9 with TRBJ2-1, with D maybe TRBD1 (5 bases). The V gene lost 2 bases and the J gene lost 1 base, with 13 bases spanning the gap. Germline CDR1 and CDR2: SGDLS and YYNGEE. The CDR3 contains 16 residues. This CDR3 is CASSVAGKGSYNEQFF. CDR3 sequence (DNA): TGTGCCAGCAGCGTCGCAGGGAAGGGGTCCTACAATGAGCAGTTCTTC. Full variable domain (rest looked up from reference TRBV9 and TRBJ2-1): DSGVTQTPKHLITATGQRVTLRCSPRSGDLSVYWYQQSLDQGLQFLIQYYNGEERAKGNILERFSAQQFPDLHSELNLSSLELGDSALYFCASSVAGKGSYNEQFFGPGTRLTVL.

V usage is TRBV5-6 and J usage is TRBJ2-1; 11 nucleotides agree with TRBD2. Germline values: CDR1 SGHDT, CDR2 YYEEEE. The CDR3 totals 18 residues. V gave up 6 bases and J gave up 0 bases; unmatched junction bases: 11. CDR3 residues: CASNTPGLAASSYNEQFF. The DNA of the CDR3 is TGTGCCAGCAACACTCCGGGACTAGCGGCCAGCTCCTACAATGAGCAGTTCTTC.

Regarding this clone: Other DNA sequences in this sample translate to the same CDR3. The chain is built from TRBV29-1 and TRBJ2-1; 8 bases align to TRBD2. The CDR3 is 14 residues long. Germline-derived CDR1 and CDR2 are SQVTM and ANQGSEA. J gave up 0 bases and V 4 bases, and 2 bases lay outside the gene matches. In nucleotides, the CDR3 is TGCAGCGTTGTAGCGGGGAGCTCCTACAATGAGCAGTTCTTC. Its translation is CSVVAGSSYNEQFF.

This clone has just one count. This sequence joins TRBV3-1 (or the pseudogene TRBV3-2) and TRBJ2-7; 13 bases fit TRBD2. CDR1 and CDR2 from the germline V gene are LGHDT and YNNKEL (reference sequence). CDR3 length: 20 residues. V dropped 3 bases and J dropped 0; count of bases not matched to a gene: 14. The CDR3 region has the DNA TGTGCCAGCAGCCATTCGGGACCGATACTAGCGGGAGGGAGCTCCTACGAGCAGTACTTC. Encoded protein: CASSHSGPILAGGSSYEQYF.

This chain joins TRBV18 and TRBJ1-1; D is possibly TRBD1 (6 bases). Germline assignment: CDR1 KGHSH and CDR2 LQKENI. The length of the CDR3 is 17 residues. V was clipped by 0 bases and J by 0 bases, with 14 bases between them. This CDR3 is CASSPPETGVMNTEAFF. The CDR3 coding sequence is TGTGCCAGCTCACCACCGGAGACAGGAGTGATGAACACTGAAGCTTTCTTT.

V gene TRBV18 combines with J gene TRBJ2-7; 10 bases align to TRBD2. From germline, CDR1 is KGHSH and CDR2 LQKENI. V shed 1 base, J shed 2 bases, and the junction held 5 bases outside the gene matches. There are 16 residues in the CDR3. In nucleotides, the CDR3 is TGTGCCAGCTCACCACGTCTAGCGGGGGAGCCCTACGAGCAGTACTTC. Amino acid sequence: CASSPRLAGEPYEQYF.

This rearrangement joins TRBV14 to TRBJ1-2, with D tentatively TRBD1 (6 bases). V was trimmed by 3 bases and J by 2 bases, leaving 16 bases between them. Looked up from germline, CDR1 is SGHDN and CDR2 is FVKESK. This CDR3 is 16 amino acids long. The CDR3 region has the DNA TGTGCCAGCAGCCACAGGGGAGACTCCGCCAACTATGGCTACACCTTC. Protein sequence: CASSHRGDSANYGYTF.

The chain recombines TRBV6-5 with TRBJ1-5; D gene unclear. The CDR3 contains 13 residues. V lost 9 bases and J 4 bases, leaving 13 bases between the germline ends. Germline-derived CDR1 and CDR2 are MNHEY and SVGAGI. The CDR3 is CASRTALNQPQHF. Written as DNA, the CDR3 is TGTGCCAGTCGTACAGCTCTGAATCAGCCCCAGCATTTT.

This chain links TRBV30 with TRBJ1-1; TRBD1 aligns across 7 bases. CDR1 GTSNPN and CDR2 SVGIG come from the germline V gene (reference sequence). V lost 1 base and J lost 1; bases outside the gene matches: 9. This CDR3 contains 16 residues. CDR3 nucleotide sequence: TGTGCCTGGAGTGGGGGCCCGGACAGGAAGAACACTGAAGCTTTCTTT. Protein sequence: CAWSGGPDRKNTEAFF.

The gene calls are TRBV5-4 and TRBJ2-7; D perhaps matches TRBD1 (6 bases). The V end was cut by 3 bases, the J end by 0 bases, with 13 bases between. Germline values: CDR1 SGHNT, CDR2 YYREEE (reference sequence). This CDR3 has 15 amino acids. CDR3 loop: CASSSSGTLSYEQYF. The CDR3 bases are TGTGCCAGCAGCTCCTCCGGGACACTCTCCTACGAGCAGTACTTC.

In nucleotides, the CDR3 is TGTGCCAGCTCACCACCGACAGGGGAGAACACTGAAGCTTTCTTT. It specifies CASSPPTGENTEAFF. V gene TRBV18 combines with J gene TRBJ1-1; 8 positions agree with TRBD1. The junction had 1 base not matched to a gene; V was cut back by 0 bases and J by 1 base. The germline V gene encodes CDR1 KGHSH and CDR2 LQKENI. The length of the CDR3 is 15 residues.

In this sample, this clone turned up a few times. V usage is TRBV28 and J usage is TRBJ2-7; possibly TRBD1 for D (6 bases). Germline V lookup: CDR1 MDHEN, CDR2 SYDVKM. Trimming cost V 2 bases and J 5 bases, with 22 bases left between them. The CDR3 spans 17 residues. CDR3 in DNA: TGTGCCAGCAGTTTACAGTCGGCGGCAGGGGCTCCCCACGAGCAGTACTTC. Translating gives CASSLQSAAGAPHEQYF.

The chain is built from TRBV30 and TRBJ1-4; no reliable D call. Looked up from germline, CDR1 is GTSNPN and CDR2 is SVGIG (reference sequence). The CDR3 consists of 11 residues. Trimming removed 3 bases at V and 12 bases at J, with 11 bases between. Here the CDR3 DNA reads TGTGCCTGGAGCCGGGAGGGAGAACTGTTTTTT. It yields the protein CAWSREGELFF.

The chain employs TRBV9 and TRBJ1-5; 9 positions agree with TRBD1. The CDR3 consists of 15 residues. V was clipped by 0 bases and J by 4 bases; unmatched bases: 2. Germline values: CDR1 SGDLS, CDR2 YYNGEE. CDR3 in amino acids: CASSVGTGENQPQHF. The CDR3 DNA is TGTGCCAGCAGCGTAGGGACAGGGGAAAATCAGCCCCAGCATTTT.

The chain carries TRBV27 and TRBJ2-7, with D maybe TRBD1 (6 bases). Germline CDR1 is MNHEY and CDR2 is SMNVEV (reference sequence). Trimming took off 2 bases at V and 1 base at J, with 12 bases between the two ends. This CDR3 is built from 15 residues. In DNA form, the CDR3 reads TGTGCCAGCAGTTTAGCCCCGGACAGATCCTACGAGCAGTACTTC. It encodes CASSLAPDRSYEQYF.

The CDR3 spells CASSQARGAGTEAFF. As DNA, the CDR3 is TGTGCCAGCAGCCAAGCCCGTGGTGCAGGAACTGAAGCTTTCTTT. V usage is TRBV14 and J usage is TRBJ1-1; no firm D call. The CDR3 runs 15 residues. CDR1 and CDR2 from the germline V gene are SGHDN and FVKESK. Trimming shortened V by 1 base and J by 5 bases, and 14 bases separated the two germline ends.

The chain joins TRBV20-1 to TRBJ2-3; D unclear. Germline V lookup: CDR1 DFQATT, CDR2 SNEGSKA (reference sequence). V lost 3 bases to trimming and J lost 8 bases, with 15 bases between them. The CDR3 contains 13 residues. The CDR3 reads CSASKRGGFTQYF. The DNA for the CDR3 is TGCAGTGCTAGTAAACGAGGTGGATTTACGCAGTATTTT.

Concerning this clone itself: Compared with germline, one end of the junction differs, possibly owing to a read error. The CDR3 loop is CASSLESGTGMGEF. CDR3 sequence (DNA): TGCGCCAGCAGCTTGGAGAGTGGGACAGGGATGGGGGAATTT. The chain uses TRBV5-1 and TRBJ2-2; 9 nucleotides match TRBD1. This CDR3 is built from 14 residues. Germline values: CDR1 SGHRS, CDR2 YFSETQ.

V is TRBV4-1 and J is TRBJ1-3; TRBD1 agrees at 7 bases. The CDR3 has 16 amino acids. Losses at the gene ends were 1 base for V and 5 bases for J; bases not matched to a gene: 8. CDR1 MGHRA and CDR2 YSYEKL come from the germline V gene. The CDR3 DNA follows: TGCGCCAGCAGCCAAGCCGCTCGACAGGGTCGAAACACCATATATTTT. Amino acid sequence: CASSQAARQGRNTIYF.

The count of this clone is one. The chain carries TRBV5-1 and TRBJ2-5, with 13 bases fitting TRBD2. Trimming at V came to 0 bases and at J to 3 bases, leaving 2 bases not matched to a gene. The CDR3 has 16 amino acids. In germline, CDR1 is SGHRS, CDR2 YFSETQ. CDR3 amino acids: CASSLGGTSGEETQYF. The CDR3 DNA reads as TGCGCCAGCAGCTTGGGTGGGACTAGCGGGGAAGAGACCCAGTACTTC.

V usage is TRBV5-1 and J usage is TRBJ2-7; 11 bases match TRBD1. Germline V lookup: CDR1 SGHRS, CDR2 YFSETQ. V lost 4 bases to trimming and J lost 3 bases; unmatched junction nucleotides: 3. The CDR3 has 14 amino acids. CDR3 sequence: CASSQGTGGYEQYF. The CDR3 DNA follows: TGCGCCAGCAGCCAGGGGACAGGGGGCTACGAGCAGTACTTC.